The clone carrying this TCR beta chain came up many times. Its antigen is still unknown. CDR3 length equals 15 residues. The V end lost 1 base, the J end lost 5 bases, and 15 bases lay between the germline ends. Germline V gives CDR1 SGHNT, CDR2 YYREEE (reference sequence). The sample is drawn from a study of T cell repertoires in cytomegalovirus infection. TCRdb re-analysed the reads in MiXCR, keeping a single row per CDR3 protein. Here the sample spans some 900,000 distinct CDR3 sequences, 30% to 35% being singletons. The chain links TRBV5-4 to TRBJ1-2; a weak D match, TRBD1 (5 bases). The specimen was cultured CD8+ T cells from PBMCs, collected from culture after CMV antigen stimulation. The clonotype comes from a human donor in good health (CMV status not recorded). Some clones in this sample may be carry-over from other donors' samples. The CDR3 DNA reads as TGTGCCAGCAGCTTGTTCCAGGGTAAAGGGTATGGCTACACCTTC. It translates to CASSLFQGKGYGYTF.